This T cell receptor (beta chain) appears in the sequencing data of a study of Graves' ophthalmopathy and Graves' hyperthyroidism. Diagnoses were established from clinical symptoms, serum thyroxine, TRAb, thyroid ultrasound and orbital computed tomography. This clonotype was observed at least ten times. CDR3 length equals 14 residues. Germline-derived CDR1 and CDR2 are GTSNPN and SVGIG (reference sequence). V was clipped by 3 bases and J by 7 bases; unmatched bases: 8. Amplification from RNA transcripts yielded the TCR beta CDR3 regions. The workflow started with a first-round RT-PCR run with HTBI primers and then moved on to a second-round multiplex PCR. TCRdb re-analysed the multiplex PCR reads in MiXCR, keeping a single row per CDR3 protein. The sample gives roughly 500,000 distinct CDR3 sequences, about an eighth of which show up once; approximately 9.8% is in the top ten.

The V call is TRBV30, the J call TRBJ2-2, with 7 nucleotides matching TRBD1. The specimen sequenced was blood. This sequence originates from a woman younger than 45 with Graves' ophthalmopathy. The CDR3 coding sequence is TGTGCCTGGAGACTGACAGGGAACGGCGGGGAGCTGTTTTTT. Residues: CAWRLTGNGGELFF.